This is a list of T cell receptor beta chains from one sample in a study of T cell responses to AZD1222 COVID-19 vaccine. Sequencing was performed with immunoSEQ multiplex PCR; in TCRdb, only in-frame clones are kept and a portion is missing. In the table there are some 140,000 clones, about 91% of which are singletons. The sequenced sample was peripheral blood, obtained on day 0 of AZD1222 vaccination. The source of these receptors is an adult in good health. CDR3s include the opening cysteine and the closing phenylalanine or tryptophan. Fields, in order: D gene, J gene, V gene, clone size, CDR3 DNA, CDR3 protein. A D gene is named only where the DNA matches it firmly. Clone size is not always given. Where it is, it says once, few, many or a class for expanded clones.

d_call: TRBD1; j_call: TRBJ1-1; v_call: TRBV7-2; clone_size: NA; cdr3_nt: TGTGCCAGCAGCACCGACAGGGGGCAAGCTTTCTTT; cdr3_aa: CASSTDRGQAFF
d_call: TRBD2; j_call: TRBJ2-1; v_call: TRBV7-3; clone_size: NA; cdr3_nt: TGTGCCAGCAGCTTAATAGCGGGACCCTACAATGAGCAGTTCTTC; cdr3_aa: CASSLIAGPYNEQFF
d_call: NA; j_call: TRBJ2-5; v_call: TRBV3-1/TRBV3-2; clone_size: NA; cdr3_nt: TGTGCCAGCAGCCCTTCACCAGTCGTTGAGACCCAGTACTTC; cdr3_aa: CASSPSPVVETQYF
d_call: NA; j_call: TRBJ1-3; v_call: TRBV27; clone_size: NA; cdr3_nt: TGTGCCAGCAGTCCCGGGGGATTTAGTAGAAACACCATATATTTT; cdr3_aa: CASSPGGFSRNTIYF
d_call: NA; j_call: TRBJ1-2; v_call: TRBV7-8; clone_size: NA; cdr3_nt: TGTGCCAGCAGCCTGGGACGGACGTTAGGTGGCTACACCTTC; cdr3_aa: CASSLGRTLGGYTF
d_call: TRBD1; j_call: TRBJ1-1; v_call: TRBV4-2; clone_size: NA; cdr3_nt: TGTGCCAGCAGCACCCAGGGACAGGGAACTGAAGCTTTCTTT; cdr3_aa: CASSTQGQGTEAFF
d_call: NA; j_call: TRBJ1-5; v_call: TRBV7-2; clone_size: NA; cdr3_nt: TGTGCCAGCAGTGACAGCAATCAGCCCCAGCATTTT; cdr3_aa: CASSDSNQPQHF
d_call: NA; j_call: TRBJ1-4; v_call: TRBV7-2; clone_size: NA; cdr3_nt: TGTGCCAGCAGCTCCTATCCCCGCATCAATGAAAAACTGTTTTTT; cdr3_aa: CASSSYPRINEKLFF
d_call: NA; j_call: TRBJ2-5; v_call: TRBV2; clone_size: NA; cdr3_nt: TGTGCCAGCACGGGGCAGTCATGGGAGACCCAGTACTTC; cdr3_aa: CASTGQSWETQYF
d_call: NA; j_call: TRBJ1-2; v_call: TRBV5-4; clone_size: NA; cdr3_nt: TGTGCCAGCAGCCCCGGAGGGCACAGGAGGTTATATGGCTACACCTTC; cdr3_aa: CASSPGGHRRLYGYTF
d_call: NA; j_call: TRBJ2-5; v_call: TRBV7-9; clone_size: NA; cdr3_nt: TGTGCCAGCAGCAAGTACGGGACGGTACAAGAGACCCAGTACTTC; cdr3_aa: CASSKYGTVQETQYF
d_call: TRBD2; j_call: TRBJ2-4; v_call: TRBV3-1/TRBV3-2; clone_size: NA; cdr3_nt: TGTGCCAGCAGCCTCAGAACTAGCGGAAACATTCAGTACTTC; cdr3_aa: CASSLRTSGNIQYF
d_call: NA; j_call: TRBJ1-1; v_call: TRBV14; clone_size: once; cdr3_nt: TGTGCCAGCAGCCAAGATCGCATTTCGGCTTTCTTT; cdr3_aa: CASSQDRISAFF
d_call: TRBD2; j_call: TRBJ2-7; v_call: TRBV19; clone_size: NA; cdr3_nt: TGTGCCAGCGGGACTAGCGGATCCTACGAGCAGTACTTC; cdr3_aa: CASGTSGSYEQYF
d_call: TRBD1; j_call: TRBJ2-5; v_call: TRBV9; clone_size: NA; cdr3_nt: TGTGCCAGCAGCGTAGAGCCACAACCCGGGACAGGGATGGGGGAGACCCAGTACTTC; cdr3_aa: CASSVEPQPGTGMGETQYF
d_call: NA; j_call: TRBJ2-3; v_call: TRBV11-3; clone_size: NA; cdr3_nt: TGTGCCAGCGCTGGCGTATTAGATACGCAGTATTTT; cdr3_aa: CASAGVLDTQYF
d_call: NA; j_call: TRBJ1-4; v_call: TRBV15; clone_size: NA; cdr3_nt: TGTGCCACCAGCAGAGTTGGGAGGGAAAAACTGTTTTTT; cdr3_aa: CATSRVGREKLFF
d_call: TRBD1; j_call: TRBJ2-6; v_call: TRBV12-5; clone_size: NA; cdr3_nt: TGTGCTAGTGGTTTGGGGACAGGCTCTGGGGCCAACGTCCTGACTTTC; cdr3_aa: CASGLGTGSGANVLTF
d_call: TRBD2; j_call: TRBJ2-1; v_call: TRBV9; clone_size: NA; cdr3_nt: TGTGCCAGCAGCGTTGAGGGCGGGGGGGTTTACAATGAGCAGTTCTTC; cdr3_aa: CASSVEGGGVYNEQFF
d_call: NA; j_call: TRBJ2-7; v_call: TRBV4-3; clone_size: once; cdr3_nt: TGCGCCAGCAGCCCAGAGGGTCGGGTGGCGACGGGAGAGCAGTACTTC; cdr3_aa: CASSPEGRVATGEQYF
d_call: TRBD2; j_call: TRBJ2-7; v_call: TRBV6-5; clone_size: NA; cdr3_nt: TGTGCCATAGGAAGCACTAGCGGGGGGGAGCAGTACTTC; cdr3_aa: CAIGSTSGGEQYF
d_call: TRBD1; j_call: TRBJ2-1; v_call: TRBV2; clone_size: NA; cdr3_nt: TGTGCCAGCACTGGACAGGCATACAATGAGCAGTTCTTC; cdr3_aa: CASTGQAYNEQFF
d_call: TRBD1; j_call: TRBJ2-2; v_call: TRBV9; clone_size: NA; cdr3_nt: TGTGCCAGCAGCGTCATGGGACAGGGATACACCGGGGAGCTGTTTTTT; cdr3_aa: CASSVMGQGYTGELFF
d_call: NA; j_call: TRBJ1-1; v_call: TRBV15; clone_size: NA; cdr3_nt: TGTGCCACCAGGGAACCCGGCACTGAAGCTTTCTTT; cdr3_aa: CATREPGTEAFF
d_call: NA; j_call: TRBJ1-4; v_call: TRBV10-1; clone_size: NA; cdr3_nt: TGCGCCAGCAGTGACGAGTCTTTAGAAAACAAGGAGTTGTTGGAAAAACTGTTTTTT; cdr3_aa: CASSDESLENKELLEKLFF
d_call: NA; j_call: TRBJ2-7; v_call: TRBV28; clone_size: NA; cdr3_nt: TGTGCCAGCAGTTTAGCGGGGGCGTCCTACGAGCAGTACTTC; cdr3_aa: CASSLAGASYEQYF
d_call: TRBD2; j_call: TRBJ2-1; v_call: TRBV5-1; clone_size: NA; cdr3_nt: TGCGCCAGCAGCCCCTATAGCGGGAGGAACGATGAGCAGTTCTTC; cdr3_aa: CASSPYSGRNDEQFF
d_call: TRBD1; j_call: TRBJ2-4; v_call: TRBV12-3/TRBV12-4; clone_size: NA; cdr3_nt: TGTGCCAGCAGACAAGGGGGCAGGAACATTCAGTACTTC; cdr3_aa: CASRQGGRNIQYF
d_call: NA; j_call: TRBJ1-1; v_call: TRBV4-3; clone_size: NA; cdr3_nt: TGCGCCAGCAGCCAAGATTGGGCACTTAACACTGAAGCTTTCTTT; cdr3_aa: CASSQDWALNTEAFF
d_call: TRBD1; j_call: TRBJ1-2; v_call: TRBV6-2/TRBV6-3; clone_size: NA; cdr3_nt: TGTGCCAGCAGTTACGACGACAGGGGAAGAAGTTCACGAATCGACGGCTACACCTTC; cdr3_aa: CASSYDDRGRSSRIDGYTF
d_call: TRBD2; j_call: TRBJ2-7; v_call: TRBV9; clone_size: NA; cdr3_nt: TGTGCCAGCAGCTTCCGGGACTACTCTTACGAGCAGTACTTC; cdr3_aa: CASSFRDYSYEQYF
d_call: NA; j_call: TRBJ2-3; v_call: TRBV7-3; clone_size: NA; cdr3_nt: TGTGCCAGCAGCTTATGGGTCAGCCCCACAGATACGCAGTATTTT; cdr3_aa: CASSLWVSPTDTQYF
d_call: NA; j_call: TRBJ2-7; v_call: TRBV2; clone_size: NA; cdr3_nt: TGTGCCAGCAGTGAATTGGACAGTTTACCTACCTCCTACGAGCAGTACTTC; cdr3_aa: CASSELDSLPTSYEQYF